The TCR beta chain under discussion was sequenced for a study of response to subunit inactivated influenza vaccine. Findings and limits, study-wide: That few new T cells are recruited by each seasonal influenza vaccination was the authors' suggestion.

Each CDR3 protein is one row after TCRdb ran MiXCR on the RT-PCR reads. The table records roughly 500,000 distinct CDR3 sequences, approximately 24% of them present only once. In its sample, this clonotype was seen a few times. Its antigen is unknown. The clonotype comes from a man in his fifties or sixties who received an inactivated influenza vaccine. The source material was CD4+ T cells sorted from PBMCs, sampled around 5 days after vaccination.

The CDR3 region has the DNA TGTGCCAGCAGCCGGGACAGAAACACCGGGGAGCTGTTTTTT. It is translated as CASSRDRNTGELFF. V is TRBV4-2 and J is TRBJ2-2, with TRBD1 matching 7 bases. Germline V lookup: CDR1 LGHNA, CDR2 YNFKEQ. This CDR3 is 14 amino acids long. The trim removed 4 bases at V and 2 bases at J, leaving 1 base unmatched.